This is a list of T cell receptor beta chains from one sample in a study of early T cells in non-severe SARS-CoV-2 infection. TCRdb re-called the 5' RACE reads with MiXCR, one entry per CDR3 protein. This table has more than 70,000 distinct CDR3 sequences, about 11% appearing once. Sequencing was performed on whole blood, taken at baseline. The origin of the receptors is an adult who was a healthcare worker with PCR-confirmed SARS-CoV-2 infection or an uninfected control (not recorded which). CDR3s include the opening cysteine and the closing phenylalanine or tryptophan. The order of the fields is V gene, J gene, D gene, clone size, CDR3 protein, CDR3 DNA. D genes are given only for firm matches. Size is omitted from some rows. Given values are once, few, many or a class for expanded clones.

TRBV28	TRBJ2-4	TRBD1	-	CASSPQRGQNIQYF	TGTGCCAGCAGTCCTCAGAGGGGGCAAAACATTCAGTACTTC
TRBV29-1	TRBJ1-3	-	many	CSVEAGNTIYF	TGCAGCGTTGAAGCCGGAAACACCATATATTTT
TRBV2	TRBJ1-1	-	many	CASSEERGVATEAFF	TGTGCCAGCAGTGAGGAGCGAGGGGTTGCCACTGAAGCTTTCTTT
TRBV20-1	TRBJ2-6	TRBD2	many	CSARGLPSSGANVLTF	TGCAGTGCTAGGGGACTACCAAGCTCTGGGGCCAACGTCCTGACTTTC
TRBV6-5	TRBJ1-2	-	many	CASSASSYGYTF	TGTGCCAGCAGTGCTTCTAGCTATGGCTACACCTTC
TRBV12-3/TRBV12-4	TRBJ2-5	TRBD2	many	CASSWDSGGPQETQYF	TGTGCCAGCAGTTGGGATAGCGGGGGGCCTCAAGAGACCCAGTACTTC
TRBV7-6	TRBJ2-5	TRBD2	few	CASSPSGGAVKTQYF	TGTGCCAGCAGCCCCAGCGGGGGGGCTGTAAAGACCCAGTACTTC
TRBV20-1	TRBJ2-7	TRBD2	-	CSASGGVHTQFAYEQYF	TGCAGTGCTAGCGGGGGGGTACACACGCAATTCGCCTACGAGCAGTACTTC
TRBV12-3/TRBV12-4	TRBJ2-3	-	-	CASSLTPGGGSTDTQYF	TGTGCCAGCAGTTTAACCCCAGGGGGGGGGAGCACAGATACGCAGTATTTT
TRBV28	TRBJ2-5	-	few	CASSLSKWETQYF	TGTGCCAGCAGTTTAAGCAAGTGGGAGACCCAGTACTTC
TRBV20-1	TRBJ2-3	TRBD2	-	CSATSTPGLAATDTQYF	TGCAGTGCTACCTCAACCCCGGGACTAGCGGCCACAGATACGCAGTATTTT
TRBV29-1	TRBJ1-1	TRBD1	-	CSVITGVTEAFF	TGCAGCGTTATAACAGGGGTCACTGAAGCTTTCTTT
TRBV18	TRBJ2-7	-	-	CASSPPTGYEQYF	TGTGCCAGCTCACCACCGACAGGCTACGAGCAGTACTTC
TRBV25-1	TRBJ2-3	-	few	CASSEYGSTDTQYF	TGTGCCAGCAGTGAATACGGGAGCACAGATACGCAGTATTTT
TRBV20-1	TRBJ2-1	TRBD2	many	CSARDNGAGGYNEQFF	TGCAGTGCTAGAGATAACGGAGCGGGGGGGTACAATGAGCAGTTCTTC
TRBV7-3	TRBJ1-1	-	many	CASSLTPGLGKAFF	TGTGCCAGCAGTCTTACCCCGGGACTTGGAAAAGCTTTCTTT
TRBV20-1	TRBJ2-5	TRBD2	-	CSAPHLGRGVATQYF	TGCAGTGCCCCCCACCTTGGGAGGGGAGTGGCGACCCAGTACTTC
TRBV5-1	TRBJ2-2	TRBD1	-	CASSLQGTNTGELFF	TGCGCCAGCAGCTTACAGGGGACAAACACCGGGGAGCTGTTTTTT
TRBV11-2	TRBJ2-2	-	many	CASTYLRTITGELFF	TGTGCCAGCACCTACCTCCGGACCATCACCGGGGAGCTGTTTTTT
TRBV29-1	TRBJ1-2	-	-	CSVGAGAGYTF	TGCAGCGTGGGCGCAGGGGCCGGCTACACCTTC
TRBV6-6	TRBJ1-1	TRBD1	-	CASSLQGTDTEVFF	TGTGCCAGCAGCTTACAGGGGACAGACACTGAAGTTTTCTTT
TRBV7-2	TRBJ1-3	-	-	CASSLASRGGGNTIYF	TGTGCCAGCAGCTTAGCGAGCAGGGGTGGAGGAAACACCATATATTTT
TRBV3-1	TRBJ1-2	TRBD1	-	CASSPGQDFYGYTF	TGTGCCAGCAGCCCTGGACAGGATTTCTATGGCTACACCTTC
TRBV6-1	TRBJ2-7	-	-	CASSDPNRAPYEQYF	TGTGCCAGCAGTGACCCTAACAGGGCACCCTACGAGCAGTACTTC
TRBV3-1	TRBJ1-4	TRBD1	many	CASSQDRTGPEKLFF	TGTGCCAGCAGCCAAGATAGGACAGGCCCTGAAAAACTGTTTTTT
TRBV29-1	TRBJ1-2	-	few	CSVEYGANYGYTF	TGCAGCGTTGAGTACGGGGCTAACTATGGCTACACCTTC
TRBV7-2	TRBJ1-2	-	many	CASSPYHGNDYGYTF	TGTGCCAGCAGCCCCTACCACGGTAACGACTATGGCTACACCTTC
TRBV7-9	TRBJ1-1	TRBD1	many	CASSLNQQGSTEAFF	TGTGCCAGCAGCTTGAACCAACAGGGGAGCACTGAAGCTTTCTTT
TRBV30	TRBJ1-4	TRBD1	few	CAWSPGGETEKLFF	TGTGCCTGGAGTCCAGGGGGCGAGACTGAAAAACTGTTTTTT
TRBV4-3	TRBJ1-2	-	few	CASSQEGSPYGYTF	TGCGCCAGCAGCCAAGAGGGGTCCCCCTATGGCTACACCTTC
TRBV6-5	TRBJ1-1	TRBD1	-	CASSGTGASTEAFF	TGTGCCAGCAGTGGGACAGGGGCGAGCACTGAAGCTTTCTTT
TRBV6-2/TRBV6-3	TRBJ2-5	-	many	CASSSDYQETQYF	TGTGCCAGCAGTTCGGACTACCAAGAGACCCAGTACTTC
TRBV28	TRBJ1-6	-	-	CASSLTAGVSSPLHF	TGTGCCAGCAGTTTAACCGCCGGTGTGTCGTCACCCCTCCACTTT
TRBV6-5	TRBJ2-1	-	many	CASSYSPGHQFF	TGTGCCAGCAGTTACTCACCGGGGCATCAGTTCTTC
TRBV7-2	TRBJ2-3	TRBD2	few	CASSLLGGTDTQYF	TGTGCCAGCAGCTTATTGGGGGGGACAGATACGCAGTATTTT
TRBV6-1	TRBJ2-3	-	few	CASSAGRPSTDTQYF	TGTGCCAGCAGTGCAGGGCGTCCTAGCACAGATACGCAGTATTTT
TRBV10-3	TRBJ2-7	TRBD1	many	CAIRRGTGADEQYF	TGTGCCATCCGCCGGGGGACAGGGGCTGACGAGCAGTACTTC
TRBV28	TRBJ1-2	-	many	CASRRRGGGYGYTF	TGTGCCAGCCGACGTCGCGGGGGCGGATATGGCTACACCTTC
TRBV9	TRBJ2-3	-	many	CASSAGPSGPDTQYF	TGTGCCAGCAGCGCGGGGCCTTCAGGACCCGATACGCAGTATTTT
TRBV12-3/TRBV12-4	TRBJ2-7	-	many	CASSFGRANSYEQYF	TGTGCCAGCAGTTTTGGCAGGGCCAACTCCTACGAGCAGTACTTC
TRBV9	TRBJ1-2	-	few	CASAEGADLNYGYTF	TGTGCCAGCGCAGAAGGGGCAGACCTAAACTATGGCTACACCTTC
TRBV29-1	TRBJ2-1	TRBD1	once	CSVEGRPGTGLLNEQFF	TGCAGCGTTGAAGGTCGCCCGGGGACAGGCCTCTTGAATGAGCAGTTCTTC
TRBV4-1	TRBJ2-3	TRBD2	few	CASSQDPPQAGARDTQYF	TGCGCCAGCAGCCAAGATCCCCCCCAAGCGGGGGCCCGGGATACGCAGTATTTT
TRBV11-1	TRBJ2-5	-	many	CASSRDWGKETQYF	TGTGCCAGCAGCCGTGACTGGGGGAAAGAGACCCAGTACTTC
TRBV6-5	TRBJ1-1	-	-	CASSQGRRGEAFF	TGTGCCAGCAGTCAGGGCCGAAGGGGCGAAGCTTTCTTT
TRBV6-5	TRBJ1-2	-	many	CASSSTSNYGYTF	TGTGCCAGCAGTAGTACGTCTAACTATGGCTACACCTTC